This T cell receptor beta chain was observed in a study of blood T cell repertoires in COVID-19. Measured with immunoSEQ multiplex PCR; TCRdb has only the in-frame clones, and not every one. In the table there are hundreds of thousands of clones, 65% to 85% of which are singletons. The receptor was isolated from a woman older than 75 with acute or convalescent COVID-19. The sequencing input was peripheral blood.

The CDR3 region is CASSQGAGEAFF. The CDR3 DNA is TGTGCCAGCAGCCAAGGGGCAGGGGAAGCTTTCTTT. This chain joins TRBV12-3 or TRBV12-4 and TRBJ1-1, with D perhaps TRBD1 (5 bases). V was trimmed by 6 bases and J by 8 bases, leaving 13 bases between them. CDR3 length equals 12 residues.